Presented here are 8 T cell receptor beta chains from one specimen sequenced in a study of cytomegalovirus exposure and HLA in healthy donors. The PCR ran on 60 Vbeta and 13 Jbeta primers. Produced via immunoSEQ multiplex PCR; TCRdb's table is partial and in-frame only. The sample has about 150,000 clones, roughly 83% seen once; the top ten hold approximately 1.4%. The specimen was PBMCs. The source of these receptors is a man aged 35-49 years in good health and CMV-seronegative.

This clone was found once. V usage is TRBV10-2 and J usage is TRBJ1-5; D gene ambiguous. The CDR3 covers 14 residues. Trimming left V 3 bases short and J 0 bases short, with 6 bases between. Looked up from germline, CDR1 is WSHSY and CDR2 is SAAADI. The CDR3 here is CASSERYSNQPQHF. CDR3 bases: TGCGCCAGCAGTGAACGGTATAGCAATCAGCCCCAGCATTTT.

The CDR3 region is CSVERGTGELFF. DNA of the CDR3: TGCAGCGTTGAAAGGGGGACCGGGGAGCTGTTTTTT. V and J are TRBV29-1 and TRBJ2-2; weak D call: TRBD1 (6 bases). The CDR3 loop spans 12 amino acids. V lost 2 bases and J lost 5, with 6 bases in between. The germline V gene has CDR1 SQVTM and CDR2 ANQGSEA.

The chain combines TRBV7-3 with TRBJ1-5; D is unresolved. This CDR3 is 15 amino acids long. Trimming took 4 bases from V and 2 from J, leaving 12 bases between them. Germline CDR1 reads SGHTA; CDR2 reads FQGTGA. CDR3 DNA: TGTGCCAGCAGCTCCCTGGGCTATGGCAATCAGCCCCAGCATTTT. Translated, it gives CASSSLGYGNQPQHF.

The CDR3 reads CASSLLPGTTYEQYF. The CDR3 DNA follows: TGTGCCAGCAGTTTACTCCCCGGGACAACCTACGAGCAGTACTTC. The chain uses TRBV27 and TRBJ2-7, with D perhaps TRBD1 (6 bases). There are 15 residues in the CDR3. The V gene lost 2 bases and the J gene lost 2 bases, with 13 bases spanning the gap. The germline CDR1 and CDR2 sequences are MNHEY and SMNVEV (reference sequence).

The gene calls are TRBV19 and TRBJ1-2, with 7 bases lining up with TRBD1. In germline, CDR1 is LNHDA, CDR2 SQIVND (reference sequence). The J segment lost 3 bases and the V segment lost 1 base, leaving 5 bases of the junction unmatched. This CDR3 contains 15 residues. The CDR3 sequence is CASSIGPTGDYGYTF. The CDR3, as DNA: TGTGCCAGTAGTATAGGGCCAACAGGGGACTATGGCTACACCTTC.

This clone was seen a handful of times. The CDR3 is CAWSESTDYGYTF. In nucleotides, the CDR3 is TGTGCCTGGAGTGAATCGACAGACTATGGCTACACCTTC. The rearrangement uses TRBV30 and TRBJ1-2; possibly TRBD1 for D (5 bases). The ends were cut back, 1 base at V and 3 bases at J, with 9 bases in the middle. Per the germline V gene, CDR1 is GTSNPN and CDR2 is SVGIG (reference sequence). The CDR3 totals 13 residues.

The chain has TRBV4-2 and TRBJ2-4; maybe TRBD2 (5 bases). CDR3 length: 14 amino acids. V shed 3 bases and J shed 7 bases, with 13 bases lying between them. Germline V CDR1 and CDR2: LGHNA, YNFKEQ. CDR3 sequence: CASSQTSPGNIQYF. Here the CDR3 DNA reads TGTGCCAGCAGCCAGACGAGTCCGGGGAACATTCAGTACTTC.

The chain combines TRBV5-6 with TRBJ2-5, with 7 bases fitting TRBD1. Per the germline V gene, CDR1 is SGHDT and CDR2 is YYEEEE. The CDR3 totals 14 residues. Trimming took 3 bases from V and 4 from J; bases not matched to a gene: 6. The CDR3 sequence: CASSWGQSLETQYF. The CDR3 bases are TGTGCCAGCAGCTGGGGACAGAGTCTAGAGACCCAGTACTTC.